This TCR beta chain was found in a study of cytotoxic CD8 clonotypes in ibrutinib-treated CLL. Across the study: Partial responders about 25, complete 2; around twelve progressed and some 14 stayed in remission by median roughly 73 months.

Clones were read by immunoSEQ multiplex PCR, and TCRdb kept only the in-frame ones, dropping some. Here the sample spans some 35,000 clones, 71% being singletons. The source of roughly 2 micrograms of genomic DNA for TCR beta libraries was cryopreserved PBMCs. Study-wide findings and caveats: Baseline values of clonality outstripped age-matched healthy donors and followed circulating CD8+ T-cell counts. Public clonotypes were rare and shrank or held steady on treatment.

This CDR3 spans 13 amino acids. The germline gives CDR1 SQVTM, CDR2 ANQGSEA. Trimming left V 3 bases short and J 5 bases short, with 14 bases between. About this clone itself: Its matching antigen is unknown.

The clonotype comes from a human donor with chronic lymphocytic leukemia. Sequenced material: PBMCs, taken at disease progression, from a patient treated with ibrutinib. The rearrangement links TRBV29-1 to TRBJ2-7; no reliable D call. CDR3 residues: CSVDSGTLDEQYF. The CDR3 nucleotides read TGCAGCGTTGATTCAGGAACCCTCGACGAGCAGTACTTC.